This T cell receptor (beta chain) was sequenced for a study of blood T cell repertoires in COVID-19. Study-level background: Both acute and convalescent COVID-19 samples were obtained from the United States, Italy and Spain. PBMCs, B-cell-depleted T cells, or T cells were the source of the cDNA or gDNA that made up the material.

Using immunoSEQ multiplex PCR, the repertoire was profiled, and TCRdb retains in-frame clones only, with some absent. The repertoire holds 150,000 or so clones, with around 87% as singletons. This CDR3 is 14 amino acids long. J was trimmed by 3 bases and V by 5 bases; bases with no gene match: 3. The germline CDR1 and CDR2 sequences are MNHNY and SVGAGI (reference sequence). The sequence came from a man in his sixties with COVID-19, enrolled during active disease. This chain links TRBV6-6 with TRBJ2-7; 11 bases agree with TRBD1. The material sequenced was peripheral blood. The chain's CDR3 is CASSAGTGGYEQYF. The CDR3 nucleotides are TGTGCCAGCAGTGCCGGGACAGGGGGCTACGAGCAGTACTTC.